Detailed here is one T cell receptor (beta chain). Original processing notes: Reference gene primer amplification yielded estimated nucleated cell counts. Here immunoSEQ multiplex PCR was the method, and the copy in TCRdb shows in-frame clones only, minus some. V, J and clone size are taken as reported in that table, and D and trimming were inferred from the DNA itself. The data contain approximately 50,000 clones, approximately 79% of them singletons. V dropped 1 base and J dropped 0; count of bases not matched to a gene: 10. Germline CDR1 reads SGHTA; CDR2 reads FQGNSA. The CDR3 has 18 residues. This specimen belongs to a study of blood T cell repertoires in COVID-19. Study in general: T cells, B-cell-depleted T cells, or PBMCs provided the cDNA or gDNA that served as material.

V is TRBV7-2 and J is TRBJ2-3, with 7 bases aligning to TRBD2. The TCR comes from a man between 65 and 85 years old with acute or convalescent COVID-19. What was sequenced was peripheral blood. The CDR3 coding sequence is TGTGCCAGCAGCTTAGGAGTAGCGTGGGAGGGAAGCACAGATACGCAGTATTTT. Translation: CASSLGVAWEGSTDTQYF.